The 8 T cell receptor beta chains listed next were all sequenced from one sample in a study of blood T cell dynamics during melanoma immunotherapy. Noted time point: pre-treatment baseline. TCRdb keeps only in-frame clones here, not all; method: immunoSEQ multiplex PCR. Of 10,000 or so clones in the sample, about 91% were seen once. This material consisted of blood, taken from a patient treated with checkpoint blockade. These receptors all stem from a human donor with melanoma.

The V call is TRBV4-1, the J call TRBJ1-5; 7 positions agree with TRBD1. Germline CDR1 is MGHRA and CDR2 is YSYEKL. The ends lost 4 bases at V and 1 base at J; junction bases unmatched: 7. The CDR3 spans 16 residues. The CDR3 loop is CASSPSDRISNQPQHF. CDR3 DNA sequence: TGCGCCAGCAGCCCCTCGGACAGGATAAGCAATCAGCCCCAGCATTTT.

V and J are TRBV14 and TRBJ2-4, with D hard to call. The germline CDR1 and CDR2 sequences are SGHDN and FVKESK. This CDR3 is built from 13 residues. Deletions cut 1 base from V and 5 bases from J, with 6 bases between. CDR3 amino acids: CASSQGYQNIQYF. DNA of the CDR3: TGTGCCAGCAGCCAAGGTTACCAAAACATTCAGTACTTC.

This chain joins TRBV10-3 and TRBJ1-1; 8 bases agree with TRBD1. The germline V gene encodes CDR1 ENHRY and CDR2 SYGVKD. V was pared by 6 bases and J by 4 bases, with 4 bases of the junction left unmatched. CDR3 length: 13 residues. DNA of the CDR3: TGTGCCATCAGACAGGGGGAGTTCACTGAAGCTTTCTTT. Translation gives CAIRQGEFTEAFF.

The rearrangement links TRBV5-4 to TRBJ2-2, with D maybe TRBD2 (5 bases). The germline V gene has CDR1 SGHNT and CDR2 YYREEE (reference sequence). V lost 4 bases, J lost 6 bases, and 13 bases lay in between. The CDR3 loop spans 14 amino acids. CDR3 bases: TGTGCCAGCAGCCAAGATCGGAGGTCCGGGGAGCTGTTTTTT. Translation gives CASSQDRRSGELFF. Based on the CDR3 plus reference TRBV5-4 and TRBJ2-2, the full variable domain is ETGVTQSPTHLIKTRGQQVTLRCSSQSGHNTVSWYQQALGQGPQFIFQYYREEENGRGNFPPRFSGLQFPNYSSELNVNALELDDSALYLCASSQDRRSGELFFGEGSRLTVL.

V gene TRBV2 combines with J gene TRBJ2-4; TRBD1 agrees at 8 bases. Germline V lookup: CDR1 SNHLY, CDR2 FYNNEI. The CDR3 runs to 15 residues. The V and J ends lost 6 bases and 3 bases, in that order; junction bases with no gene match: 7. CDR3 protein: CASRAPGGGKNIQYF. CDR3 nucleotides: TGTGCCAGCAGGGCCCCAGGGGGCGGCAAAAACATTCAGTACTTC. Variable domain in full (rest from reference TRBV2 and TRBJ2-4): EPEVTQTPSHQVTQMGQEVILRCVPISNHLYFYWYRQILGQKVEFLVSFYNNEISEKSEIFDDQFSVERPDGSNFTLKIRSTKLEDSAMYFCASRAPGGGKNIQYFGAGTRLSVL.

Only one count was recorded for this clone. CDR3 sequence: CASSVSASSGTDTQYF. The CDR3 nucleotides are TGTGCCAGCAGCGTAAGCGCGTCCTCTGGCACAGATACGCAGTATTTT. The V and J genes are TRBV9 and TRBJ2-3, with D unclear. The V and J ends lost 1 base and 1 base respectively, with 13 bases between them. Germline CDR1 is SGDLS and CDR2 is YYNGEE. This CDR3 contains 16 residues.

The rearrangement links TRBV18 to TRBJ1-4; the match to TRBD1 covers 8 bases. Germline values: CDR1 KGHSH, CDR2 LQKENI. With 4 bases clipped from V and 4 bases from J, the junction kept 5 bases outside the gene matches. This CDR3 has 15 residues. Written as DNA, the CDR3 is TGTGCCAGCTCACGTTCAGGGGGCAATAATGAAAAACTGTTTTTT. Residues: CASSRSGGNNEKLFF.

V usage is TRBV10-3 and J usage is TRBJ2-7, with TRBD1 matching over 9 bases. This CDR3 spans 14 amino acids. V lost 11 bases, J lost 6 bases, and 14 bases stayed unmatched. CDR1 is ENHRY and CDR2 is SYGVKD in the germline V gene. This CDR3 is CASGVGQGFSEQYF. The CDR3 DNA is TGTGCCTCCGGGGTTGGACAGGGGTTTTCCGAGCAGTACTTC.